This T cell receptor (beta chain) is from a study of shared clonotypes between healthy human individuals. Notes on the study in general: The study found about 5% of naive CD4 clonotypes shared across a few donors. The sampled material consisted only of blood, and tissue repertoires are likely to differ. Clonotypes which were not shared had lower generation probabilities than clonotypes that all four donors shared.

Clones were read by immunoSEQ multiplex PCR, and TCRdb kept only the in-frame ones, dropping some. The sample yields more than 900,000 clones, around 82% seen once. The CDR3 runs 18 residues. The germline V gene has CDR1 SGHDT and CDR2 YYEEEE. The junction had 11 bases not matched to a gene; V was cut back by 4 bases and J by 1 base. On this clone itself: Its antigen is currently unknown.

This receptor was identified in a man aged 18 to 30 in good health. Some clones in this sample may be carry-over from other donors' samples. The rearrangement uses TRBV5-6 and TRBJ1-4; 9 nucleotides line up with TRBD1. What was sequenced was memory CD4+ T cells from PBMCs. As to subset: CD45RA-negative fraction. The CDR3 DNA is TGTGCCAGCAGCAAGTCACCGGGACAGGGAGGAACTAATGAAAAACTGTTTTTT. Its translation is CASSKSPGQGGTNEKLFF.